This T cell receptor beta chain is from a study of blood T cell repertoires in COVID-19 (dated by TCRdb to 2018 to 2021). Regarding the research as a whole: Samples from collaborators originated in the United States, Italy and Spain and spanned both the acute and convalescent phases of COVID-19. The prospective study material was composed of cDNA or gDNA derived from T cells, B-cell-depleted T cells, or PBMCs. Deeply sampled blood TCRbeta repertoires from subjects exposed to, actively infected with, or recovered from COVID-19 were included in the dataset. A freely available public database, intended as a resource for researchers studying the immune response to SARS-CoV-2, is where the repertoires were released. The samples were drawn from the first 160 participants of the ongoing ImmuneRACE study and from 1,254 subjects provided by 6 global collaborators. Sample metadata almost always included a de-identified subject ID, COVID-19 status, age in years and sex. Where HLA class I and class II types were available, the types were taken from metadata supplied by the sample provider, not from assay-based typing.

At one collaborating source in Seattle, patients were enrolled during active infection and were followed longitudinally through the course of disease. Collaborating institutions collected whole blood in K2EDTA tubes following their own protocols. For TCRbeta analysis, collaborator samples were shipped as frozen whole blood, as isolated PBMCs, or as DNA extracted from either sample type. With regard to this clone: Its cognate antigen has yet to be identified. No clone much larger than this one lies a single base away; base qualities are absent.

TCRbeta CDR3 regions were amplified from genomic DNA using the immunoSEQ Assay, a bias-controlled multiplex PCR. The source study handled its data this way. Within the assay, amplification of reference gene primers was used to estimate how many nucleated cells each sample contained. Sequence reads were collapsed and filtered to measure the absolute abundance of every unique TCRbeta CDR3 rearrangement. Productive Simpson clonality was computed per sample as the square root of Simpson's diversity index over productive rearrangements. TCRdb carries this immuneACCESS record with in-frame sequences only. Its versions omit some clonotypes, under half of them owing to an unresolved V gene in the studies checked, with the rest unexplained. Clone size and V and J calls were adopted from that table, with D and trimming inferred from the DNA. Within this sample are roughly 310,000 clones, with 75% to 90% of them counted one time only. Less than 3.5% of the sample goes to the ten largest clones.

The CDR3 numbers 16 residues from cysteine through phenylalanine. Only the CDR3 region is kept as DNA, spanning 48 bases read in frame from base 1. Based on the germline V gene, the CDR1 and CDR2 sequences are SGHTS and YDEGEE. A distance of 13 bases separates the germline ends of V and J, which lose 3 bases and 3 bases respectively. The research as a whole found: The amount of clinical and demographic metadata varied by source and participant and was provided uncurated.

The sequenced sample consisted of peripheral blood. The receptor was isolated from a woman between 25 and 40 years old with COVID-19, enrolled during active disease. The sequence joins TRBV5-8 to TRBJ1-6; TRBD1 is a weak D gene call, 5 bases matching. The CDR3 reads as follows: CASSSNYGHYNSPLHF. The nucleotide sequence is given as TGTGCCAGCAGCTCCAACTACGGACACTATAATTCACCCCTCCACTTT.